Following are 16 T cell receptor beta chains from one sample sequenced in a study of blood T cell repertoires in COVID-19. Produced via immunoSEQ multiplex PCR; TCRdb's table is partial and in-frame only. This sample has about 69,000 clones, with 60% to 80% found just once. Sequenced material: peripheral blood. The source is a human donor in a cohort sampled during active COVID-19.

This chain uses TRBV6-2 or TRBV6-3 with TRBJ1-2, with 11 positions matching TRBD1. The CDR3 runs to 15 residues. Germline CDR1 reads MNHEY; CDR2 reads SVGEGT. After removal of 5 bases from V and 3 bases from J, the junction contained 5 bases not matched to a gene. This chain's CDR3 is CASSTRTGGDYGYTF. CDR3 nucleotide sequence: TGTGCCAGCAGTACGCGGACAGGGGGCGACTATGGCTACACCTTC.

This clone was seen a single time. This rearrangement joins TRBV30 to TRBJ1-5; D may be TRBD1 (5 bases). This CDR3 region has 13 residues. V lost 4 bases, J lost 1 base, and 8 bases lay in between. Germline assignment: CDR1 GTSNPN and CDR2 SVGIG (reference sequence). CDR3 bases: TGTGCCTGGAACAGACAGAGCAATCAGCCCCAGCATTTT. It specifies CAWNRQSNQPQHF.

The rearrangement joins TRBV7-2 to TRBJ2-2, with 7 bases identical to TRBD2. Germline V lookup: CDR1 SGHTA, CDR2 FQGNSA. The CDR3 runs to 19 residues. Germline trimming cut 1 base from V and 2 bases from J; bases unmatched to any gene: 13. The CDR3 sequence is CASSLEVWGEGRNTGELFF. DNA for the CDR3: TGTGCCAGCAGCTTAGAAGTTTGGGGGGAGGGCCGCAACACCGGGGAGCTGTTTTTT.

The chain employs TRBV5-6 and TRBJ2-7; TRBD1 might be the D (6 bases). Germline CDR1 and CDR2: SGHDT and YYEEEE. The germline V and J ends were trimmed by 3 bases and 2 bases, with 15 bases remaining between them. The CDR3 runs 15 residues. Written as DNA, the CDR3 is TGTGCCAGCAGCTCCCCAGGGGATTTCACCTACGAGCAGTACTTC. It translates to CASSSPGDFTYEQYF.

This rearrangement joins TRBV7-8 to TRBJ1-5; D gene ambiguous. This CDR3 is 13 amino acids long. The germline V gene encodes CDR1 SGHVS and CDR2 FQNEAQ. Trimming shortened V by 1 base and J by 5 bases, and 6 bases separated the two germline ends. CDR3 in amino acids: CASSLVRDQPQHF. DNA for the CDR3: TGTGCCAGCAGCTTAGTGCGTGATCAGCCCCAGCATTTT.

The CDR3 sequence is CASSRETDQPQHF. CDR3 sequence (DNA): TGTGCCAGCAGTAGGGAGACGGATCAGCCCCAGCATTTT. This chain links TRBV6-5 with TRBJ1-5; no clear D gene. Germline lookup yields CDR1 MNHEY and CDR2 SVGAGI. The V end lost 5 bases, the J end lost 5 bases, and 10 bases lay between the germline ends. The CDR3 extends over 13 amino acids.

The chain carries TRBV11-2 and TRBJ2-3, with 9 bases that match TRBD2. The length of the CDR3 is 15 residues. V trimming: 1 base; J trimming: 6 bases; junction bases outside the gene matches: 5. Germline CDR1 is SGHAT and CDR2 is FQNNGV. CDR3 residues: CASSLGAGGGDTQYF. The CDR3 nucleotides are TGTGCCAGCAGCTTAGGAGCGGGGGGAGGGGATACGCAGTATTTT.

The chain is built from TRBV3-1 (or the pseudogene TRBV3-2) and TRBJ2-7; 9 nucleotides line up with TRBD2. The germline gives CDR1 LGHDT, CDR2 YNNKEL (reference sequence). CDR3 length: 16 amino acids. Losses at the gene ends were 5 bases for V and 0 bases for J; bases not matched to a gene: 8. This CDR3 is CASSGRLAGYSYEQYF. The CDR3 nucleotides are TGTGCCAGCAGCGGACGCCTAGCGGGATACTCCTACGAGCAGTACTTC.

The chain uses TRBV4-1 and TRBJ1-2; 7 bases align to TRBD1. This CDR3 has 15 amino acids. Trimming took 0 bases from V and 3 from J; bases not matched to a gene: 4. Per the germline V gene, CDR1 is MGHRA and CDR2 is YSYEKL. CDR3 nucleotide sequence: TGCGCCAGCAGCCAAGATAGGGGGCCCGACTATGGCTACACCTTC. The encoded protein is CASSQDRGPDYGYTF.

This clone was observed many times. The same CDR3 also results from other DNA sequences found in this sample. V is TRBV19 and J is TRBJ2-2; no clear D. V gave up 3 bases and J gave up 1 base, with 9 bases separating them. This CDR3 spans 15 amino acids. Germline values: CDR1 LNHDA, CDR2 SQIVND (reference sequence). The CDR3 nucleotides are TGTGCCAGTAGTATTAGAGGCGAGAACACCGGGGAGCTGTTTTTT. Encoded protein: CASSIRGENTGELFF.

The chain has TRBV6-1 and TRBJ2-1, with D possibly TRBD1 on 7 matching bases. Germline CDR1 is MNHNS and CDR2 is SASEGT. CDR3 length equals 15 residues. Trimming took 0 bases from V and 11 from J, leaving 17 bases between them. CDR3 region: CASSEAQGGGRQQFF. As DNA, the CDR3 is TGTGCCAGCAGTGAAGCGCAGGGGGGAGGTCGACAGCAGTTCTTC.

The chain is built from TRBV4-2 and TRBJ2-7; 7 nucleotides align to TRBD2. This CDR3 contains 15 residues. Unmatched junction bases numbered 11, after V lost 4 bases and J lost 5 bases. CDR1 and CDR2 (germline): LGHNA, YNFKEQ. CDR3 sequence reads: CASSRPGSGFDEQYF. DNA for the CDR3: TGTGCCAGCAGCCGCCCTGGTAGCGGGTTCGACGAGCAGTACTTC.

This clone appeared a few times. This chain uses TRBV28 with TRBJ2-7; TRBD2 matches 8 bases. Trimming took 1 base from V and 0 from J; bases not matched to a gene: 2. CDR1 is MDHEN and CDR2 is SYDVKM in the germline V gene. The CDR3 extends over 15 amino acids. The CDR3 region is CASSLFGLASYEQYF. CDR3 nucleotide sequence: TGTGCCAGCAGTTTATTCGGACTAGCCTCCTACGAGCAGTACTTC.

In nucleotides, the CDR3 is TGTGCCAGCAGCTTAGGGGCAGGGATCTATAATTCACCCCTCCACTTT. It translates to CASSLGAGIYNSPLHF. The chain links TRBV7-2 to TRBJ1-6, with D possibly matching TRBD1 (5 bases). The CDR3 length is 16 residues. V was pared by 1 base and J by 3 bases, with 10 bases between. Germline CDR1 and CDR2: SGHTA and FQGNSA. The full variable domain, rest sourced from reference TRBV7-2 and TRBJ1-6, is GAGVSQSPSNKVTEKGKDVELRCDPISGHTALYWYRQSLGQGLEFLIYFQGNSAPDKSGLPSDRFSAERTGGSVSTLTIQRTQQEDSAVYLCASSLGAGIYNSPLHFGNGTRLTVT.

This clone was picked up one time. V usage is TRBV2 and J usage is TRBJ1-6, with D hard to call. Per the germline V gene, CDR1 is SNHLY and CDR2 is FYNNEI. CDR3 length: 14 residues. Trimming took 6 bases from V and 7 from J, leaving 13 bases between them. The chain's CDR3 is CASSAGASNSPLHF. In nucleotides, the CDR3 is TGTGCCAGCAGCGCAGGTGCCTCCAATTCACCCCTCCACTTT.

This chain links TRBV10-3 with TRBJ1-1; D is perhaps TRBD1 (6 bases). The germline gives CDR1 ENHRY, CDR2 SYGVKD. The CDR3 runs to 13 residues. The ends were cut back, 11 bases at V and 1 base at J, with 14 bases in the middle. This chain's CDR3 is CAVAGTPNTEAFF. The CDR3 DNA follows: TGTGCCGTCGCCGGGACACCGAACACTGAAGCTTTCTTT.